The clone carrying this TCR beta chain was detected a few times. Its matching antigen is unknown. 60 Vbeta and 13 Jbeta primers were used in PCR. TCRdb keeps only in-frame clones here, not all; method: immunoSEQ multiplex PCR. The sample includes roughly 150,000 clones, roughly 80% of them seen just once. V was clipped by 5 bases and J by 3 bases, with 8 bases between them. The CDR3 has 13 residues. The germline CDR1 and CDR2 sequences are SNHLY and FYNNEI. The data were taken from a study of cytomegalovirus exposure and HLA in healthy donors. Study-level information: Within the Caucasian-associated ancestry cluster were roughly 81% of the 398 genotyped donors. Findings and caveats of the study: Indistinguishable V segments, including TRBV6-2 and TRBV6-3, were excluded. Productive rates of about 90% or about 30% were seen for most TCR beta V segments in an earlier analysis. Highly shared variants forming one cluster were likely a sequencing artifact.

This chain connects TRBV2 to TRBJ2-1; no clear D gene. This receptor was obtained from a man aged 50 or older in good health and CMV-seropositive. Sequenced: PBMCs. The CDR3 DNA reads TGTGCCAGCAGTTCAGGTTTCTACAATGAGCAGTTCTTC. It translates to CASSSGFYNEQFF. Combining the CDR3 with reference TRBV2 and TRBJ2-1 gives the whole variable domain EPEVTQTPSHQVTQMGQEVILRCVPISNHLYFYWYRQILGQKVEFLVSFYNNEISEKSEIFDDQFSVERPDGSNFTLKIRSTKLEDSAMYFCASSSGFYNEQFFGPGTRLTVL.